These T cell receptor beta chains were read from a single sample in a study of T cells in Graves' hyperthyroidism and ophthalmopathy. TCRdb re-called the multiplex PCR reads with MiXCR, one entry per CDR3 protein. The table includes fewer than 450,000 distinct CDR3 sequences, roughly 17% detected once. Sequences were obtained from blood. The receptors were gathered from a woman in her twenties or thirties with Graves' hyperthyroidism that later progressed to Graves' ophthalmopathy. Each CDR3 is given with its conserved first and last residue. The order of the fields is J gene, clone size, V gene, D gene, CDR3 DNA, CDR3 protein. D genes are given only for firm matches. Rows give clone size only sometimes, using once, few, many, or a class for an expanded clone.

j_call: TRBJ1-2
clone_size: NA
v_call: TRBV14
d_call: NA
cdr3_nt: TGTGCCAGCAGCCAAGATTTTTTATTCCGGGACAACTATGGCTACACCTTC
cdr3_aa: CASSQDFLFRDNYGYTF

j_call: TRBJ2-5
clone_size: few
v_call: TRBV5-4
d_call: TRBD1
cdr3_nt: TGTGCCAGCAGCTTCGGGGACAGATCCCAAGAGACCCAGTACTTC
cdr3_aa: CASSFGDRSQETQYF

j_call: TRBJ1-1
clone_size: many
v_call: TRBV7-9
d_call: NA
cdr3_nt: TGTGCCAGCATCATCCTGAAGGAACAGGCAGGCACTGAAGCTTTCTTT
cdr3_aa: CASIILKEQAGTEAFF

j_call: TRBJ1-6
clone_size: many
v_call: TRBV2
d_call: NA
cdr3_nt: TGTGCCAGCAGTGACCGGGACTCAAATTCACCCCTCCACTTT
cdr3_aa: CASSDRDSNSPLHF

j_call: TRBJ1-2
clone_size: NA
v_call: TRBV20-1
d_call: NA
cdr3_nt: TGCAGTGCCCCGGACACTAATAACTATGGCTACACCTTC
cdr3_aa: CSAPDTNNYGYTF

j_call: TRBJ1-5
clone_size: many
v_call: TRBV20-1
d_call: NA
cdr3_nt: TGCAGTGCTAGAGGGCAGCCTAGCAATCAGCCCCAGCATTTT
cdr3_aa: CSARGQPSNQPQHF

j_call: TRBJ1-3
clone_size: many
v_call: TRBV6-2/TRBV6-3
d_call: NA
cdr3_nt: TGTGCCAGCAGTTACTCGATCAAGGATTTGCATGGAAACACCATATATTTT
cdr3_aa: CASSYSIKDLHGNTIYF

j_call: TRBJ1-5
clone_size: few
v_call: TRBV24-1
d_call: NA
cdr3_nt: TGTGCCACCAGTGTAGGATGGGTGGATCAGCCCCAGCATTTT
cdr3_aa: CATSVGWVDQPQHF

j_call: TRBJ1-5
clone_size: many
v_call: TRBV11-3
d_call: NA
cdr3_nt: TGTGCCAGCAGCCACGACAAGAACAATCAGCCCCAGCATTTT
cdr3_aa: CASSHDKNNQPQHF

j_call: TRBJ2-5
clone_size: many
v_call: TRBV30
d_call: TRBD2
cdr3_nt: TGTGCCTGGAGTACGGGGACTAGCGGCATGGAGACCCAGTACTTC
cdr3_aa: CAWSTGTSGMETQYF

j_call: TRBJ2-2
clone_size: many
v_call: TRBV2
d_call: NA
cdr3_nt: TGTGCCAGCAGTGACTTGGCTGGCGGGGAGCTGTTTTTT
cdr3_aa: CASSDLAGGELFF

j_call: TRBJ2-4
clone_size: many
v_call: TRBV19
d_call: TRBD1
cdr3_nt: TGTGCCAGTAGTACGGGACAGGGGCTAGCCAAAAACATTCAGTACTTC
cdr3_aa: CASSTGQGLAKNIQYF

j_call: TRBJ1-6
clone_size: NA
v_call: TRBV11-1
d_call: TRBD1
cdr3_nt: TGTGCCAGCAGTTCCCAGACAGGGGGGGTTTCACCCCTCCACTTT
cdr3_aa: CASSSQTGGVSPLHF

j_call: TRBJ1-6
clone_size: many
v_call: TRBV4-1
d_call: NA
cdr3_nt: TGCGCCAGCAGCCAAGATGGGTCTGGATATTCACCCCTCCACTTT
cdr3_aa: CASSQDGSGYSPLHF

j_call: TRBJ2-3
clone_size: many
v_call: TRBV6-1
d_call: TRBD2
cdr3_nt: TGTGCCAGCAGTGCCTGGTTACTAGCGGGAGGGCCAGATACGCAGTATTTT
cdr3_aa: CASSAWLLAGGPDTQYF

j_call: TRBJ2-5
clone_size: NA
v_call: TRBV25-1
d_call: TRBD2
cdr3_nt: TGTGCCAGCAGTGAATCGGCCGGTAGCGGGACGGGGCGAGAGACCCAGTACTTC
cdr3_aa: CASSESAGSGTGRETQYF

j_call: TRBJ2-7
clone_size: NA
v_call: TRBV25-1
d_call: TRBD2
cdr3_nt: TGTGCCAAGTCGATCACTACCCTAATCAAAAGCGGGGGGGCGGTTGTTTCCTACGAGCAGTACTTC
cdr3_aa: CAKSITTLIKSGGAVVSYEQYF

j_call: TRBJ2-7
clone_size: many
v_call: TRBV27
d_call: NA
cdr3_nt: TGTGCCAGCAGTCCGGATTCAACCTACGAGCAGTACTTC
cdr3_aa: CASSPDSTYEQYF

j_call: TRBJ2-5
clone_size: many
v_call: TRBV2
d_call: NA
cdr3_nt: TGTGCCAGCAGTGAAGATGAGACCCAGTACTTC
cdr3_aa: CASSEDETQYF

j_call: TRBJ1-2
clone_size: few
v_call: TRBV6-5
d_call: TRBD1
cdr3_nt: TGTGCCAGCAGTTACTCTTGGCAGGGGGGTAGTAATGGCTACACCTTC
cdr3_aa: CASSYSWQGGSNGYTF

j_call: TRBJ2-1
clone_size: many
v_call: TRBV7-6
d_call: TRBD1
cdr3_nt: TGTGCCAGCAGGGACGGGACAGCTTCCTACAATGAGCAGTTCTTC
cdr3_aa: CASRDGTASYNEQFF

j_call: TRBJ2-7
clone_size: NA
v_call: TRBV5-1
d_call: TRBD1
cdr3_nt: TGCGCCAGCAGCTCGTTAGACAGGGGGATGGTCGACGAGCAGTACTTC
cdr3_aa: CASSSLDRGMVDEQYF

j_call: TRBJ1-2
clone_size: many
v_call: TRBV20-1
d_call: NA
cdr3_nt: TGCAGTGGGAAGGGCAGAACCACATATGGCTACACCTTC
cdr3_aa: CSGKGRTTYGYTF

j_call: TRBJ2-1
clone_size: NA
v_call: TRBV12-3/TRBV12-4
d_call: TRBD2
cdr3_nt: TGTGCCAGCAACCTAGCCAGGACTAGCGGGAAGGTCAATGAGCAGTTCTTC
cdr3_aa: CASNLARTSGKVNEQFF

j_call: TRBJ1-4
clone_size: many
v_call: TRBV2
d_call: TRBD1
cdr3_nt: TGTGCCAGCAGTCAGGACAGGGGCTATAATGAAAAACTGTTTTTT
cdr3_aa: CASSQDRGYNEKLFF

j_call: TRBJ2-1
clone_size: many
v_call: TRBV4-1
d_call: TRBD2
cdr3_nt: TGCGCCAGCAGCCAAGAATTCGCGGGGGGGTACAATGAGCAGTTCTTC
cdr3_aa: CASSQEFAGGYNEQFF

j_call: TRBJ1-5
clone_size: few
v_call: TRBV6-2/TRBV6-3
d_call: TRBD1
cdr3_nt: TGTGCCAGCGAGGACAGGGCTAGCAATCAGCCCCAGCATTTT
cdr3_aa: CASEDRASNQPQHF

j_call: TRBJ1-5
clone_size: many
v_call: TRBV27
d_call: NA
cdr3_nt: TGTGCCAGCAGTTTATCTCGAGTCCAGCCCCAGCATTTT
cdr3_aa: CASSLSRVQPQHF

j_call: TRBJ2-1
clone_size: NA
v_call: TRBV24-1
d_call: NA
cdr3_nt: TGTGCCACCAGTGTGGGGCCTGAGCAGTTCTTC
cdr3_aa: CATSVGPEQFF

j_call: TRBJ1-6
clone_size: many
v_call: TRBV15
d_call: NA
cdr3_nt: TGTGCCACCAGCAGAGATAGAGGCGGGGGGATCCACTTT
cdr3_aa: CATSRDRGGGIHF

j_call: TRBJ1-2
clone_size: many
v_call: TRBV19
d_call: TRBD1
cdr3_nt: TGTGCCAGTACCCCGGACAGGGGACGATATGGCTACACCTTC
cdr3_aa: CASTPDRGRYGYTF

j_call: TRBJ1-1
clone_size: NA
v_call: TRBV25-1
d_call: NA
cdr3_nt: TGTGCCAGCAGTCAGGGTGATGAAGCTTTCTTT
cdr3_aa: CASSQGDEAFF

j_call: TRBJ2-6
clone_size: NA
v_call: TRBV20-1
d_call: NA
cdr3_nt: TGCAGTGCTAGTGAAGCAGGGGCCTCTGGGGCCAACGTCCTGACTTTC
cdr3_aa: CSASEAGASGANVLTF

j_call: TRBJ2-5
clone_size: many
v_call: TRBV12-3/TRBV12-4
d_call: NA
cdr3_nt: TGTGCCAGCAGCGAGGAGGGTACAGGGAGGGAGACCCAGTACTTC
cdr3_aa: CASSEEGTGRETQYF

j_call: TRBJ1-1
clone_size: NA
v_call: TRBV9
d_call: NA
cdr3_nt: TGTGCCAGCAGCGAACGGGGTACGAACACTGAAGCTTTCTTT
cdr3_aa: CASSERGTNTEAFF

j_call: TRBJ1-5
clone_size: many
v_call: TRBV28
d_call: NA
cdr3_nt: TGTGCCAGCAGAGGGAGTGATTATAGCAATCAGCCCCAGCATTTT
cdr3_aa: CASRGSDYSNQPQHF

j_call: TRBJ1-1
clone_size: NA
v_call: TRBV19
d_call: NA
cdr3_nt: TGTGCCAGTAGTATAGGTGGACAGCCAAACACTGAAGCTTTCTTT
cdr3_aa: CASSIGGQPNTEAFF

j_call: TRBJ1-2
clone_size: few
v_call: TRBV5-1
d_call: NA
cdr3_nt: TGCGCCAGCAGCTTGGCCAGCGAAACCAGATATGGCTACACCTTC
cdr3_aa: CASSLASETRYGYTF

j_call: TRBJ2-7
clone_size: NA
v_call: TRBV4-1
d_call: NA
cdr3_nt: TGCGCCAGCAGCCAATTCCACAACCGGTTACTAAAAAGCTCCTACGAGCAGTACTTC
cdr3_aa: CASSQFHNRLLKSSYEQYF

j_call: TRBJ2-5
clone_size: many
v_call: TRBV6-1
d_call: NA
cdr3_nt: TGTGCCAGCAGTGAAGCTCGGGACCAAGAGACCCAGTACTTC
cdr3_aa: CASSEARDQETQYF

j_call: TRBJ1-4
clone_size: many
v_call: TRBV28
d_call: NA
cdr3_nt: TGTGCCAGCAGTTGGGCGAGGGAATTGAATGAAAAACTGTTTTTT
cdr3_aa: CASSWARELNEKLFF

j_call: TRBJ2-2
clone_size: NA
v_call: TRBV12-3/TRBV12-4
d_call: NA
cdr3_nt: TGTGCCAGCAGTTTAATCCCATACGGGGACACCTCGTCGAACACCGGGGAGCTGTTTTTT
cdr3_aa: CASSLIPYGDTSSNTGELFF